This TCR beta chain originates from a study of vaccination effects on CD4 cells after COVID-19. Germline V gene lookup returns CDR1 SGHRS and CDR2 YFSETQ. The length of the CDR3 is 13 residues. J lost 10 bases, V lost 4 bases, and 6 bases had no gene match. Sequenced by immunoSEQ multiplex PCR; TCRdb stores in-frame clones only, minus some. Of around 46,000 clones in the sample, more than 65% were seen once. The culture ran for approximately 9 days before CD4+ T cells were isolated. Two-dose vaccination with either BNT162b2 or mRNA-1273 was given to the participants. IL-2 medium was substituted for half the medium on days 3 and 7. As concerns this clone: No antigen is known for it.

The clonotype was recovered from a human donor who received a COVID-19 vaccine. The sample was CD4+ T cells from PBMCs cultured without peptide, taken after COVID-19 vaccination. This chain uses TRBV5-1 with TRBJ2-1; 9 bases align to TRBD1. The CDR3 sequence: CASSTGQGEEQFF. The CDR3, as DNA: TGCGCCAGCAGCACGGGACAGGGTGAGGAGCAGTTCTTC.